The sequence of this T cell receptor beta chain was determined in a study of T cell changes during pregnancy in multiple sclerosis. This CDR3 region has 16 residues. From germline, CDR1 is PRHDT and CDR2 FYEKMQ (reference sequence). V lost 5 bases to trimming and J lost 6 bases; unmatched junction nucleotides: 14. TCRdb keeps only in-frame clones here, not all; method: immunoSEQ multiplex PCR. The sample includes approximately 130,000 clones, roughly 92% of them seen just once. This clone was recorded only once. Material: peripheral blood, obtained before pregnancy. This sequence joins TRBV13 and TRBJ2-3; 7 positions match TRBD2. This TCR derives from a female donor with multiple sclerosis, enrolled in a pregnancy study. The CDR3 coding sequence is TGTGCCAGCAGCCCCCCGGGACTATCCCTGATGGATACGCAGTATTTT. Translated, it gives CASSPPGLSLMDTQYF.